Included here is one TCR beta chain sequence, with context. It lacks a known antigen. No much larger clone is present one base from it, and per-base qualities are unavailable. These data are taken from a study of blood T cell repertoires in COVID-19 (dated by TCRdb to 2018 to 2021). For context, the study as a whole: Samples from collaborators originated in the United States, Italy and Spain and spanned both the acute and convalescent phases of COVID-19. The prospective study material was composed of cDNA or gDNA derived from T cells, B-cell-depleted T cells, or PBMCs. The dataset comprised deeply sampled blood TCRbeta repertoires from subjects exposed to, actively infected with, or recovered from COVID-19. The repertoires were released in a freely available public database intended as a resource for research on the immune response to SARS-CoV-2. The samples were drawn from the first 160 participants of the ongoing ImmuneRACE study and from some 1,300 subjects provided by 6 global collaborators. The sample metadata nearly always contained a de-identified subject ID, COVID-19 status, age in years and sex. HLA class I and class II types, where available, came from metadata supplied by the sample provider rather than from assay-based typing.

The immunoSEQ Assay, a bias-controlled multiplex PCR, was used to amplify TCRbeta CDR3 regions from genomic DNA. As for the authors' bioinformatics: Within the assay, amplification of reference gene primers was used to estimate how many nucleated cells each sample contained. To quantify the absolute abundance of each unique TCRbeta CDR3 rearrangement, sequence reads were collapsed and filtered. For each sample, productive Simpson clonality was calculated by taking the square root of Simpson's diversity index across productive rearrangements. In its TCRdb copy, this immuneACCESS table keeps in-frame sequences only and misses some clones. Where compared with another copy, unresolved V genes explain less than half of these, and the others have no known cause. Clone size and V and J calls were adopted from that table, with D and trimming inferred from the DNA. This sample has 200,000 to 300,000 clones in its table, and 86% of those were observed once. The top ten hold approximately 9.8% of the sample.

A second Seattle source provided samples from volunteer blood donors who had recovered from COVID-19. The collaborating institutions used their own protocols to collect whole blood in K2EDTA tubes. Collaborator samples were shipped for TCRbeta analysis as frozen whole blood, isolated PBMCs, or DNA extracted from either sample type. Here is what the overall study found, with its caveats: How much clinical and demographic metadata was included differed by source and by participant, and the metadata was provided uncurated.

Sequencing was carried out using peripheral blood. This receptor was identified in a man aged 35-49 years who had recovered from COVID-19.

The CDR3: CSAGTGDNSPLHF. The bases read TGCAGCGCGGGGACAGGGGATAATTCACCCCTCCACTTT. The rearrangement combines TRBV29-1 with TRBJ1-6; 10 junctional bases match TRBD1. V trim: 7 bases; J trim: 5 bases; unmatched bases: 2. The CDR3, cysteine through phenylalanine, is 13 amino acids long. Just CDR3 DNA is preserved here, 39 bases in frame from base 1. CDR1 and CDR2 are drawn from the germline V gene: SQVTM, ANQGSEA.